What follows describes a single T cell receptor (beta chain). Running of the assay took place at deep level. This table comes from immunoSEQ multiplex PCR, and its TCRdb copy is limited to in-frame clones, with some not included. The repertoire includes some 470,000 clones, about 79% of them detected once, and 13% sits in the top ten. This record comes from a study of shared clonotypes between healthy human individuals. Nashville, Tennessee was home to all donors, each a Caucasian adult. Genomic DNA came from tens of millions of PBMCs in unsorted samples. Germline V gives CDR1 LNHNV, CDR2 YYDKDF (reference sequence). V dropped 8 bases and J dropped 1; count of bases not matched to a gene: 7. This CDR3 spans 16 amino acids.

J is TRBJ2-1 and V is TRBV15; 11 bases align to TRBD2. Sequenced material: PBMCs. This sequence was found in a woman aged 40 to 50 in good health. Some clones in this sample may be carry-over from other donors' samples. The CDR3 sequence is CATDSSSGRSYNEQFF. CDR3 coding DNA: TGTGCCACCGACTCTTCTAGCGGGAGGTCCTACAATGAGCAGTTCTTC.